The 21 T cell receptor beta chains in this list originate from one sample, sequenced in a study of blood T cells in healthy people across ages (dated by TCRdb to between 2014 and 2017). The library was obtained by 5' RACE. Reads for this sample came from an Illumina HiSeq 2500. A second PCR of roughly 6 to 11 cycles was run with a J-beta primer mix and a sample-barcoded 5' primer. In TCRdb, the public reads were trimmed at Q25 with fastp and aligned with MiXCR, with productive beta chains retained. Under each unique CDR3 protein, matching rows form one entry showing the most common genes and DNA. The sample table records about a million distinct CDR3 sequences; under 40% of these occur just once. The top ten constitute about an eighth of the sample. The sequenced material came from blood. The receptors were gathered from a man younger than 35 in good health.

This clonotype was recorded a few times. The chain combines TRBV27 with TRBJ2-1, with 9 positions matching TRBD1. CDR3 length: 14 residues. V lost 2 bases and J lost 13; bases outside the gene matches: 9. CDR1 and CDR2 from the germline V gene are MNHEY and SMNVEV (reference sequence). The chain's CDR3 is CASSLRDRDYRQFF. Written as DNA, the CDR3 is TGTGCCAGCAGTTTACGGGACAGGGATTACCGCCAGTTCTTC.

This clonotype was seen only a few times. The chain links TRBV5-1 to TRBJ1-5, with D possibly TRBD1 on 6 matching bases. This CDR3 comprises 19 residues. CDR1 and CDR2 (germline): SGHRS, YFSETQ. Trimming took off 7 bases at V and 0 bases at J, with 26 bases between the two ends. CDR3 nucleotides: TGCGCCAGCTCGCACCGGACAGCACCCATCAGACCTAGCAATCAGCCCCAGCATTTT. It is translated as CASSHRTAPIRPSNQPQHF.

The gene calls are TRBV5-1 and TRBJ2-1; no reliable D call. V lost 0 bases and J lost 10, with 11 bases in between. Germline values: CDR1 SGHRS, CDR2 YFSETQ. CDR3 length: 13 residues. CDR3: CASSLAGPQEQFF. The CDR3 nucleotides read TGCGCCAGCAGCTTGGCCGGGCCGCAAGAGCAGTTCTTC. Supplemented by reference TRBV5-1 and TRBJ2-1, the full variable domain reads KAGVTQTPRYLIKTRGQQVTLSCSPISGHRSVSWYQQTPGQGLQFLFEYFSETQRNKGNFPGRFSGRQFSNSRSEMNVSTLELGDSALYLCASSLAGPQEQFFGPGTRLTVL.

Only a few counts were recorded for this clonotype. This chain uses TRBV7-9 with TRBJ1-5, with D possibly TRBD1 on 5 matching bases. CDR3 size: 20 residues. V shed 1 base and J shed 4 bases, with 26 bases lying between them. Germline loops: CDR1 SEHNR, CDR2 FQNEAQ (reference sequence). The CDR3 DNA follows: TGTGCCAGCAGCTTAGTAGATGGGGGGGGTACCGCAGGGCCAAATCAGCCCCAGCATTTT. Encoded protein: CASSLVDGGGTAGPNQPQHF.

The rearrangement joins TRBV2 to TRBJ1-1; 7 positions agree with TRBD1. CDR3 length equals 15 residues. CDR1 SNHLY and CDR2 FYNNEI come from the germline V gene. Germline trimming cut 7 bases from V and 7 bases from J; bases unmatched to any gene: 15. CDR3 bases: TGTGCCAGCAACCTAGGAGGGGGCAGGGTTGTTGAAGCTTTCTTT. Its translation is CASNLGGGRVVEAFF.

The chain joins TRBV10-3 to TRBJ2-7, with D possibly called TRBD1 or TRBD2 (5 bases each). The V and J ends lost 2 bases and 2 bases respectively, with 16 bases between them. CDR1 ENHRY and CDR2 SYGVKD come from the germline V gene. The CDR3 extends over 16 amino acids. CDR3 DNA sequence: TGTGCCATCAGTGAGGTCCTGGAAGGGGACCCCTACGAGCAGTACTTC. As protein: CAISEVLEGDPYEQYF.

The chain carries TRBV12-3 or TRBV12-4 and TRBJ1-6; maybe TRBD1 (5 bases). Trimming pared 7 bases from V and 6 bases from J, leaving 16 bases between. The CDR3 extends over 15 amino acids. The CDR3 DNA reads TGTGCCAGCACCCCCTCGGGACGGATTAATTCACCCCTCCACTTT. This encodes CASTPSGRINSPLHF.

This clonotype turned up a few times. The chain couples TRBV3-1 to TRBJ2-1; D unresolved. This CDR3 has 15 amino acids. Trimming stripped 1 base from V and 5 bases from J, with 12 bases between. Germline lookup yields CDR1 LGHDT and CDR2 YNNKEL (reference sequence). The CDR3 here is CASSQGLGSNNEQFF. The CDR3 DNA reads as TGTGCCAGCAGCCAAGGTCTGGGTAGCAACAATGAGCAGTTCTTC.

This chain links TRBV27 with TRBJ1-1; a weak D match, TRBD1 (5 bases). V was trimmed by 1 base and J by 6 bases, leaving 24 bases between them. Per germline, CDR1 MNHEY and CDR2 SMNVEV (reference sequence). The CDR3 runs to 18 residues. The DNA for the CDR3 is TGTGCCAGCAGTTTATTTCCCCCACATCAACAGGACATCCCTGAAGCTTTCTTT. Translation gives CASSLFPPHQQDIPEAFF.

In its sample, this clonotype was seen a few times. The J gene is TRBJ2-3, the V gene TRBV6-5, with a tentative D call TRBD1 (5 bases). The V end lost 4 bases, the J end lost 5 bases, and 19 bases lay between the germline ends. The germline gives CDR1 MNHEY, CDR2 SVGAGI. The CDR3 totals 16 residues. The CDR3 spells CASSLTLGVSGDTQYF. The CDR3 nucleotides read TGTGCCAGCAGTTTAACCCTAGGGGTGTCGGGAGATACGCAGTATTTT.

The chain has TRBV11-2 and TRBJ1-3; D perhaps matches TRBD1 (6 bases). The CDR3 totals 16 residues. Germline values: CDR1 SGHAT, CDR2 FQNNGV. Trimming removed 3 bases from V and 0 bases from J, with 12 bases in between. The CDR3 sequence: CASSFLQGSSGNTIYF. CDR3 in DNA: TGTGCCAGCAGCTTTCTACAGGGTTCCTCTGGAAACACCATATATTTT.

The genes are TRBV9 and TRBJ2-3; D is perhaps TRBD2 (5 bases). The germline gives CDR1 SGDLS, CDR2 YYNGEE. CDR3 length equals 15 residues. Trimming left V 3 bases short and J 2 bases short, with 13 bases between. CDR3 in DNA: TGTGCCAGCAGCGGGGCCGGGATATTCACAGATACGCAGTATTTT. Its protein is CASSGAGIFTDTQYF.

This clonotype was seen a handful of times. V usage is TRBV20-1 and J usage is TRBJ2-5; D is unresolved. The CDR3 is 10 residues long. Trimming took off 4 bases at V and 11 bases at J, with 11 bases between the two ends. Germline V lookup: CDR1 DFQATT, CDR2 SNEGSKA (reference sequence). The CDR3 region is CSATLNEQYF. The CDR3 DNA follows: TGCAGTGCTACATTAAATGAGCAGTACTTC.

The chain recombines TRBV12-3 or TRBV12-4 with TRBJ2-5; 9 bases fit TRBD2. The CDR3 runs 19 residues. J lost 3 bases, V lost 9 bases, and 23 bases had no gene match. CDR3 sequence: CASSPIGTSLRGGKETQYF. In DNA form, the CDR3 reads TGTGCCAGTAGTCCCATCGGGACTAGCCTCAGGGGGGGCAAAGAGACCCAGTACTTC.

As DNA, the CDR3 is TGTGCCAGCATCACATCAATGAGACAGATTAACTATGGCTACACCTTC. Its translation: CASITSMRQINYGYTF. The V call is TRBV5-6, the J call TRBJ1-2, with TRBD1 as a possible D gene (5 bases). Trimming removed 6 bases from V and 1 base from J, with 19 bases in between. Germline-derived CDR1 and CDR2 are SGHDT and YYEEEE. The CDR3 is made up of 16 amino acids.

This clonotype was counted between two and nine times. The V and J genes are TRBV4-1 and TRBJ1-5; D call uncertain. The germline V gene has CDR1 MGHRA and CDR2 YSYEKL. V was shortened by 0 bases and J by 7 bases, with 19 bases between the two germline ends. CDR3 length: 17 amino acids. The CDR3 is CASSQDRSGGGSQPQHF. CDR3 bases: TGCGCCAGCAGCCAAGATCGTTCGGGAGGCGGCAGCCAGCCCCAGCATTTT.

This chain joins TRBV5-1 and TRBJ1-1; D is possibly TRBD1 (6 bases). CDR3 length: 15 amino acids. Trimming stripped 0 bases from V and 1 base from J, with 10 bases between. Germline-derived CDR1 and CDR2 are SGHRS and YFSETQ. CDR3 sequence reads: CASSLEGGSNTEAFF. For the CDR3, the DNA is TGCGCCAGCAGCTTGGAGGGGGGATCGAACACTGAAGCTTTCTTT.

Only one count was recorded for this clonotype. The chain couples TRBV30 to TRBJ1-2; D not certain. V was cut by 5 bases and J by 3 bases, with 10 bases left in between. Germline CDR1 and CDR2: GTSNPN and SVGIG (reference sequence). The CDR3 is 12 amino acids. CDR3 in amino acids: CAWETWDYGYTF. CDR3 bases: TGTGCCTGGGAGACCTGGGACTATGGCTACACCTTC.

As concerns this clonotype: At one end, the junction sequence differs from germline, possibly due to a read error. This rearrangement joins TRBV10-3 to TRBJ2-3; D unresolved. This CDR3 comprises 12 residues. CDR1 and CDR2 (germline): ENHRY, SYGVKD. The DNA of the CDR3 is TGTGCCTTCAGTGAGTCGTTTGGCACGCAGTATTTT. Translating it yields CAFSESFGTQYF.

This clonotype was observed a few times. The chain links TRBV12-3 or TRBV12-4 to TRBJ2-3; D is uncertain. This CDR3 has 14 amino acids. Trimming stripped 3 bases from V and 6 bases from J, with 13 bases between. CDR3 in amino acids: CASSFGSYGDTQYF. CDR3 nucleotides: TGTGCCAGCAGTTTTGGTTCGTACGGGGATACGCAGTATTTT.

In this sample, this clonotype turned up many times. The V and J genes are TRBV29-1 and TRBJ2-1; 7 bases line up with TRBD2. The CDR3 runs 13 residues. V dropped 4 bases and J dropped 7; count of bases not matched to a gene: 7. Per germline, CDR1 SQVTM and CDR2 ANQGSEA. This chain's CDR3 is CSVGLKLANEQFF. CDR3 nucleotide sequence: TGCAGCGTTGGACTAAAACTAGCGAATGAGCAGTTCTTC.